Listed below are T cell receptor beta chains from one sample, sequenced in a study of cytomegalovirus exposure and HLA in healthy donors. Generated by immunoSEQ multiplex PCR, the TCRdb table keeps only in-frame clones and is missing some. Of roughly 150,000 clones in the sample, approximately 79% are singletons; the top ten hold 5% to 7.5%. The source material was PBMCs. The receptor set was obtained from a woman aged 45-65 years in good health and CMV-seropositive. Each CDR3 is given with its conserved first and last residue. A D gene is named only where the DNA matches it firmly. Clone sizes are given selectively: once, few, many, or a class where the clone is expanded.

J	D	V	size	length	CDR3	DNA
TRBJ1-1	.	TRBV5-1	.	15	CASSFRGQKNTEAFF	TGCGCCAGCAGCTTCCGCGGACAAAAGAACACTGAAGCTTTCTTT
TRBJ2-2	.	TRBV4-2	.	12	CASKYSGGELFF	TGTGCCAGCAAATATTCCGGCGGGGAGCTGTTTTTT
TRBJ2-7	.	TRBV4-2	.	15	CASSPSTQGSYEQYF	TGTGCCAGCAGCCCCAGCACTCAGGGTTCCTACGAGCAGTACTTC
TRBJ1-5	.	TRBV4-3	.	14	CASSQDSSGQPQHF	TGCGCCAGCAGCCAAGATTCCTCAGGCCAGCCCCAGCATTTT
TRBJ2-6	TRBD1	TRBV4-1	few	18	CASSQPGQVVSGANVLTF	TGCGCCAGCAGCCAACCCGGACAGGTGGTCTCTGGGGCCAACGTCCTGACTTTC
TRBJ1-3	TRBD1	TRBV2	.	15	CASSVETGAGNTIYF	TGTGCCAGCAGTGTGGAGACAGGGGCTGGAAACACCATATATTTT
TRBJ1-1	.	TRBV10-3	.	13	CATGDLGLTEAFF	TGTGCCACCGGAGATTTAGGACTCACTGAAGCTTTCTTT
TRBJ2-7	.	TRBV6-1	.	19	CASSEAFGGWTGRGYEQYF	TGTGCCAGCAGTGAAGCGTTTGGGGGATGGACAGGGAGGGGGTACGAGCAGTACTTC
TRBJ2-7	.	TRBV19	few	13	CASSRGGFYEQYF	TGTGCCAGTAGCCGGGGAGGCTTCTACGAGCAGTACTTC
TRBJ1-1	TRBD1	TRBV2	.	14	CASSERGQDTEAFF	TGTGCCAGCAGTGAAAGGGGGCAAGACACTGAAGCTTTCTTT
TRBJ1-3	.	TRBV6-5	.	14	CASRPGASGNTIYF	TGTGCCAGCAGACCAGGGGCAAGTGGAAACACCATATATTTT
TRBJ2-1	TRBD2	TRBV4-2	.	20	CASSQARLAGGLSSYNEQFF	TGTGCCAGCAGCCAGGCTAGACTAGCGGGGGGGCTCAGCTCCTACAATGAGCAGTTCTTC
TRBJ1-4	.	TRBV29-1	.	13	CSVARPAYEKLFF	TGCAGCGTTGCGAGGCCGGCCTATGAAAAACTGTTTTTT
TRBJ2-7	.	TRBV5-5	.	14	CASSLNGRLYEQYF	TGTGCCAGCAGCTTAAATGGGCGCCTCTACGAGCAGTACTTC
TRBJ1-6	TRBD1	TRBV6-1	.	14	CASRPGQGYSPLHF	TGTGCCAGCAGACCGGGACAGGGGTATTCACCCCTCCACTTT